This paragraph reports one TCR beta chain. With 7 bases clipped from V and 4 bases from J, the junction kept 17 bases outside the gene matches. Germline V gene lookup returns CDR1 LNHNV and CDR2 YYDKDF (reference sequence). CDR3 length equals 18 residues. In the original analysis: The assay estimated nucleated cells by amplifying reference gene primers. Here immunoSEQ multiplex PCR was the method, and the copy in TCRdb shows in-frame clones only, minus some. That table furnishes V, J and clone size, whereas the DNA furnished D and trimming. The profile shows 150,000 to 200,000 clones, approximately 85% of them singletons. This sample is part of a study of blood T cell repertoires in COVID-19. Study-wide background: Researchers got acute and convalescent COVID-19 samples from the United States, Italy and Spain. PBMCs, B-cell-depleted T cells, or T cells provided the cDNA or gDNA that made up the material.

The chain recombines TRBV15 with TRBJ2-5, with 11 bases matching TRBD2. The sequence came from a human donor with active or convalescent COVID-19. The donor label of this sample is uncertain. The specimen was peripheral blood. CDR3 in DNA: TGTGCCACCACCCTCTGGGGTAGCGGGGGGGCCCGAGGAGAGACCCAGTACTTC. It yields the protein CATTLWGSGGARGETQYF.